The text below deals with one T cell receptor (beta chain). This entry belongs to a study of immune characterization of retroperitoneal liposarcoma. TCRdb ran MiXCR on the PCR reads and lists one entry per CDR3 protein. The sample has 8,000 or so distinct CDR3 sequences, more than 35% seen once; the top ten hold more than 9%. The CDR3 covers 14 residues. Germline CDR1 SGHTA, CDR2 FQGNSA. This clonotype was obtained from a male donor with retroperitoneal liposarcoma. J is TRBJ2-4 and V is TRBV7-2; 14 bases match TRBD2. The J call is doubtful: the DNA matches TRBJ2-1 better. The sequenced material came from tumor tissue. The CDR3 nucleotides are TGTGCCAGCAGCTGGGGGACTAGCGGGAGTGAGCAGTTCTTC. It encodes CASSWGTSGSEQFF.